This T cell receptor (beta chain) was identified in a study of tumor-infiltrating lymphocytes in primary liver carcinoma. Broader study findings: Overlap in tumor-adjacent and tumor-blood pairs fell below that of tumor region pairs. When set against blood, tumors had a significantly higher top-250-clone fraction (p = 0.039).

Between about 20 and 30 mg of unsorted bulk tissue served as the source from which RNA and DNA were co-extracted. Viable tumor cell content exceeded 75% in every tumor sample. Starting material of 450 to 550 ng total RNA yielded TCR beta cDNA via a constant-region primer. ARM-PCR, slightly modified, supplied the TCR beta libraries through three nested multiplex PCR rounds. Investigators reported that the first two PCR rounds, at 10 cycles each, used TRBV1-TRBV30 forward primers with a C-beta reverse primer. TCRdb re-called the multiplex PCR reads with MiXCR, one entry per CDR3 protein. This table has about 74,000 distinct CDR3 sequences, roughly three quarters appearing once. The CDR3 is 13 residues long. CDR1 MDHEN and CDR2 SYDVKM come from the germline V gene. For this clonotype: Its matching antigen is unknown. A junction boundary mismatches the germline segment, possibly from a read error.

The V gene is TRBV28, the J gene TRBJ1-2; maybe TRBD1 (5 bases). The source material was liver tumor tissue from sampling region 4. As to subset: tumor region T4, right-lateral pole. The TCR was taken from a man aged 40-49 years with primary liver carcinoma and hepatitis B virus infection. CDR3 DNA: TGTGCCAGCGGTCTCCGGGACTACTATGGCTACGCCTTC. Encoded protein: CASGLRDYYGYAF.